This T cell receptor (beta chain) was sequenced during a study of blood T cells in healthy people across ages. This clonotype was found a few times. CDR1 is DFQATT, CDR2 SNEGSKA, per germline (reference sequence). This CDR3 is built from 16 residues. Trimming cost V 5 bases and J 9 bases, with 26 bases left between them. Together with a sample-barcoded 5' primer, a J-beta primer mix was included in a second PCR lasting about 7 to 12 cycles. Each CDR3 protein gets one entry after TCRdb re-called the 5' RACE reads with MiXCR. Of fewer than 700,000 distinct CDR3 sequences listed, approximately 40% are singletons.

The sequencing input was blood. The sequence was collected from an elderly man in good health. V and J are TRBV20-1 and TRBJ2-1; the D gene is possibly TRBD2 (5 bases). The CDR3 DNA sequence: TGCAGTGCTGGAGCTGGACCGAGCAAAGGAGGCGGTGAGCAGTTCTTC. Its translation is CSAGAGPSKGGGEQFF.